This TCR beta chain comes out of a study of cytotoxic CD8 clonotypes in ibrutinib-treated CLL (dated by TCRdb to the early 2020s). Regarding the study in general: In this cohort, 15 or so patients were treatment-naive and more than 9 were relapsed/refractory, while under 18 had unmutated IGHV. Samples averaged about 260,000 productive templates and roughly 86,000 productive rearrangements. Every sample from remission and from progressive disease was obtained while the patients were still on ibrutinib. Cryopreserved peripheral blood mononuclear cells were obtained prior to treatment, at the time of response, and at either disease progression or sustained remission. Of the 80 to 95 participants in the trial, about two dozen had longitudinal samples available. Responses were partial in some 24 patients and complete in 2; after median approximately 69 months follow-up, some 14 stayed in remission and roughly twelve progressed. The response samples were drawn at a median of roughly twelve months into treatment, with a range of about 6 to 40 months. Study-level results and caveats: Sustained-remission and progressing patients did not have matched sampling times, and lymph node repertoires were not examined. Baseline clonality was found to be higher than that of age-matched healthy donors and was strongly correlated with circulating CD8+ T-cell counts. Clonality rose at ibrutinib response, remained stable during sustained remission, and dropped back toward baseline at progression. Public clonotypes were found to be uncommon and were observed to contract or remain stable during treatment; the increase in clonality was shown to reflect expansion of private clonotypes at ibrutinib response.

The germline V gene (reference sequence) gives CDR1 as SGHKS and CDR2 as YYEKEE. The CDR3 numbers 16 residues from cysteine through phenylalanine. Only the CDR3 part of the read is kept: 48 bases, read in frame from the first base. Trimming takes 3 bases off V and 2 bases off J; junction bases not matched to a gene: 10. Per the publication, the time point label means: about 11 months on ibrutinib. For TCR beta library preparation, roughly 2 micrograms of genomic DNA were isolated from cryopreserved PBMCs. Longitudinal blood samples from CLL patients on ibrutinib monotherapy were analyzed using high-throughput TCR beta sequencing. Patients were enrolled in a phase 2 open-label single-center ibrutinib monotherapy trial. Points on this clone: Its antigen specificity is not known. No clone much larger than this one lies a single base away; base qualities are absent.

Each clonotype received, on average, 10x coverage in deep resolution sequencing performed on a MiSeq, where the target depth lay between 1 in 1 million and 1 in 200,000 T cells. TCR beta libraries were generated with the immunoSEQ hsTCRB Kit. On the authors' methods: ImmunoSEQ Data Assistant and ImmunoSEQ Analyzer were used for data analysis, and V, D and J genes were assigned according to IMGT definitions. Clonality, which ranges from 0 to 1, was calculated by subtracting the normalized Shannon entropy of productive rearrangement frequencies from one. Only overrepresented clonotypes making up at least 0.05% of the repertoire of each patient were included in the public clonotype analysis. Repertoires from around 13 age-matched healthy donors in immuneACCESS were used as clonality controls. The source is immuneACCESS, and TCRdb retained only in-frame sequences with V and J called. Part of the clones is not carried over; for the studies checked, unresolved V genes explain less than half of this, and the remainder is unexplained. For V, J and clone size, that table is used; D and trimming come from the DNA. Counted in this sample were about 140,000 clones; roughly 80% of them appeared once. Under 35% of the sample comes from the top ten.

This TCR was sampled from a human donor with chronic lymphocytic leukemia. The chain uses TRBV5-5 and TRBJ2-5, and 7 junction bases match TRBD1. The sequencing here drew on PBMCs, taken after 12 months of ibrutinib treatment. The CDR3 protein sequence reads: CASSSYLQGNQETQYF. The DNA sequence is TGTGCCAGCAGCTCGTATTTACAGGGGAATCAAGAGACCCAGTACTTC.